The TCR beta chain under discussion was sequenced for a study of OX40 agonist ivuxolimab in advanced cancers. Study-level results: CD4+ T cells averaged fewer expanded clones than CD8+ T cells.

As to this clone: As yet, its antigen is unknown.

Only in-frame clones appear in the TCRdb table, and some are missing; sequencing was by immunoSEQ multiplex PCR. The sample consists of 55,000 to 85,000 clones, about 90% of them appearing once. Germline V CDR1 and CDR2: SGDLS, YYNGEE. J gave up 10 bases and V 3 bases, and 16 bases lay outside the gene matches. The CDR3 sequence is 16 residues long. The gene calls are TRBV9 and TRBJ1-1, with 9 nucleotides matching TRBD1. Specimen: CD4+ or CD8+ T cells sorted from blood, collected in a trial of the OX40 agonist ivuxolimab. The sequence came from an adult with an advanced solid tumor such as melanoma, head and neck, liver or kidney cancer. The DNA for the CDR3 is TGTGCCAGCAGCGCCGGGGACAGGGTTGGACCTGGGGGAGCTTTCTTT. Protein: CASSAGDRVGPGGAFF.